This TCR beta chain is from a study of blood T cell repertoires in COVID-19. Background on the study: COVID-19 samples from acute and convalescent phases originated in the United States, Italy and Spain. PBMCs, B-cell-depleted T cells, or T cells were the source of the cDNA or gDNA that made up the material.

During active infection, Seattle patients enrolled and were then monitored through disease. Original methodology: Nucleated cell counts were estimated from reference gene primer amplification. Here immunoSEQ multiplex PCR was the method, and the copy in TCRdb shows in-frame clones only, minus some. V and J calls plus clone size are reproduced from that table; the DNA served to infer D and trimming. The data show over 250,000 clones, approximately 93% seen once. The CDR3 is made up of 14 amino acids. The V gene lost 1 base and the J gene lost 2 bases, with 8 bases spanning the gap. From germline, CDR1 is KGHSH and CDR2 LQKENI.

This chain uses TRBV18 with TRBJ1-2; D unclear. The receptor was derived from a woman in her 30s with COVID-19, enrolled during active disease. Sequenced sample: peripheral blood. For the CDR3, the DNA is TGTGCCAGCTCACCACTGCCCGGGAACTATGGCTACACCTTC. Translated, it gives CASSPLPGNYGYTF.